Listed here are 18 T cell receptor beta chains from one sample, sequenced in a study of blood T cell repertoires in COVID-19. The assay was immunoSEQ multiplex PCR, and TCRdb's table has in-frame clones only and misses some. Among about 250,000 clones, roughly 86% were seen once, and the ten largest hold 1.5% to 2%. The specimen sequenced was peripheral blood. The source is a woman aged 60-70 years who had recovered from COVID-19.

The rearrangement joins TRBV7-3 to TRBJ1-1; D unresolved. The CDR3 loop spans 14 amino acids. V was pared by 5 bases and J by 2 bases, with 12 bases between. Germline V gives CDR1 SGHTA, CDR2 FQGTGA. CDR3 amino acids: CASSLLAGNTEAFF. CDR3 nucleotide sequence: TGTGCCAGCAGCCTCCTTGCGGGCAACACTGAAGCTTTCTTT.

The chain couples TRBV7-2 to TRBJ2-2; 7 nucleotides line up with TRBD1. With 5 bases clipped from V and 3 bases from J, the junction kept 12 bases outside the gene matches. From germline, CDR1 is SGHTA and CDR2 FQGNSA. CDR3 length equals 17 residues. Here the CDR3 DNA reads TGTGCCAGCAGCCTAGACCATACAGGGGTCGACACCGGGGAGCTGTTTTTT. The encoded protein is CASSLDHTGVDTGELFF. Full variable domain (remainder filled in from reference TRBV7-2 and TRBJ2-2): GAGVSQSPSNKVTEKGKDVELRCDPISGHTALYWYRQSLGQGLEFLIYFQGNSAPDKSGLPSDRFSAERTGGSVSTLTIQRTQQEDSAVYLCASSLDHTGVDTGELFFGEGSRLTVL.

CDR3 sequence: CASREDSRNTEAFF. The CDR3 coding sequence is TGTGCCAGCAGGGAGGACAGCCGGAACACTGAAGCTTTCTTT. The rearrangement links TRBV6-5 to TRBJ1-1, with D perhaps matching TRBD1 (6 bases). Germline values: CDR1 MNHEY, CDR2 SVGAGI. Deletions cut 6 bases from V and 1 base from J, with 12 bases between. The CDR3 runs to 14 residues.

The chain employs TRBV5-5 and TRBJ2-3; a weak D match, TRBD1 (6 bases). Germline V CDR1 and CDR2: SGHKS, YYEKEE (reference sequence). Trimming stripped 4 bases from V and 2 bases from J, with 17 bases between. CDR3 length equals 16 residues. The CDR3: CASSIQGNVNTDTQYF. Written as DNA, the CDR3 is TGTGCCAGCAGCATTCAGGGGAATGTAAACACAGATACGCAGTATTTT.

The chain is built from TRBV7-9 and TRBJ2-3; 7 nucleotides line up with TRBD2. The CDR3 spans 15 residues. Germline-derived CDR1 and CDR2 are SEHNR and FQNEAQ (reference sequence). V shed 4 bases and J 2 bases; nucleotides not matched to a gene: 6. The CDR3 here is CASSSSSGATDTQYF. The DNA of the CDR3 is TGTGCCAGCAGCTCCTCTAGCGGCGCCACAGATACGCAGTATTTT.

The V gene is TRBV29-1, the J gene TRBJ2-7, with 8 positions matching TRBD1. Germline lookup yields CDR1 SQVTM and CDR2 ANQGSEA. V was clipped by 5 bases and J by 7 bases; unmatched bases: 7. This CDR3 is 12 amino acids long. DNA for the CDR3: TGCAGCGTTTCCGGGACAGGTGAAGAGCAGTACTTC. It yields the protein CSVSGTGEEQYF.

The gene calls are TRBV5-5 and TRBJ2-7; tentative D call: TRBD2 (6 bases). With 5 bases removed from V and 2 bases from J, the gap between germline ends came to 14 bases. The length of the CDR3 is 14 residues. The germline V gene encodes CDR1 SGHKS and CDR2 YYEKEE (reference sequence). The CDR3 coding sequence is TGTGCCAGCAGTCACTCCGGGACTGCCTACGAGCAGTACTTC. Translating it yields CASSHSGTAYEQYF.

The rearrangement joins TRBV4-3 to TRBJ1-6, with a weak D call TRBD1 (5 bases). Trimming removed 0 bases from V and 10 bases from J, with 19 bases in between. Germline CDR1 LGHNA, CDR2 YSLEER. The CDR3 runs to 17 residues. This CDR3 is CASSQEVAGLRGSPLHF. The CDR3, as DNA: TGCGCCAGCAGCCAAGAGGTCGCAGGGTTGAGAGGATCACCCCTCCACTTT.

J is TRBJ2-2 and V is TRBV6-5; D ambiguous. Trimming took 0 bases from V and 4 from J, leaving 6 bases between them. The CDR3 loop spans 14 amino acids. In germline, CDR1 is MNHEY, CDR2 SVGAGI. The CDR3 here is CASSYSRVTGELFF. CDR3 DNA sequence: TGTGCCAGCAGTTACTCGAGAGTCACCGGGGAGCTGTTTTTT.

The V call is TRBV19, the J call TRBJ2-7; 9 bases line up with TRBD2. V lost 8 bases to trimming and J lost 0 bases; unmatched junction nucleotides: 8. The CDR3 spans 15 residues. Germline loops: CDR1 LNHDA, CDR2 SQIVND (reference sequence). The CDR3 region is CASGSGGLYSYEQYF. The CDR3 DNA is TGTGCCAGTGGCAGCGGGGGGCTATACTCCTACGAGCAGTACTTC.

The V and J genes are TRBV4-2 and TRBJ2-2; 15 nucleotides agree with TRBD2. CDR3 length: 18 amino acids. With V trimmed by 0 bases and J by 1 base, 0 bases remained unmatched. Germline V lookup: CDR1 LGHNA, CDR2 YNFKEQ. For the CDR3, the DNA is TGTGCCAGCAGCCAAGAGGGACTAGCGGGGGGGAACACCGGGGAGCTGTTTTTT. Protein: CASSQEGLAGGNTGELFF.

This chain joins TRBV19 and TRBJ2-3, with D possibly TRBD1 on 6 matching bases. Looked up from germline, CDR1 is LNHDA and CDR2 is SQIVND (reference sequence). There are 15 residues in the CDR3. V was clipped by 5 bases and J by 1 base, with 13 bases between them. CDR3 sequence reads: CASSSQGRGTDTQYF. CDR3 coding DNA: TGTGCCAGTAGTTCACAGGGTAGGGGCACAGATACGCAGTATTTT.

This rearrangement joins TRBV19 to TRBJ2-7; 11 bases are shared with TRBD2. V was pared by 5 bases and J by 0 bases, with 6 bases of the junction left unmatched. The CDR3 sequence is 16 residues long. CDR1 is LNHDA, CDR2 SQIVND, per germline (reference sequence). CDR3 sequence reads: CASSPRLAGISYEQYF. Written as DNA, the CDR3 is TGTGCCAGTAGTCCTCGACTAGCGGGGATCTCCTACGAGCAGTACTTC.

The chain recombines TRBV28 with TRBJ2-7; 7 bases match TRBD1. The CDR3 is made up of 13 amino acids. The germline V gene encodes CDR1 MDHEN and CDR2 SYDVKM. The junction had 11 bases not matched to a gene; V was cut back by 10 bases and J by 5 bases. CDR3 sequence (DNA): TGTGCCACCGGGACAGCCCTTCTCCACGAGCAGTACTTC. Its protein product is CATGTALLHEQYF.

The rearrangement links TRBV15 to TRBJ2-7; possibly TRBD2 for D (5 bases). From germline, CDR1 is LNHNV and CDR2 YYDKDF (reference sequence). The CDR3 consists of 15 residues. V was shortened by 2 bases and J by 2 bases, with 13 bases between the two germline ends. The CDR3 loop reads CATSRPAGIAYEQYF. The CDR3 nucleotides read TGTGCCACCAGCAGACCGGCCGGGATTGCCTACGAGCAGTACTTC.

The chain has TRBV10-1 and TRBJ1-5; a weak D match, TRBD1 (6 bases). Germline loops: CDR1 WNHNN, CDR2 SYGVQD (reference sequence). Trimming took off 4 bases at V and 0 bases at J, with 13 bases between the two ends. The CDR3 is made up of 16 amino acids. The CDR3 DNA reads TGCGCCAGCAGTGGGGCCACAGGGAATAGCAATCAGCCCCAGCATTTT. This gives the protein CASSGATGNSNQPQHF.

The chain uses TRBV7-2 and TRBJ2-7, with D possibly TRBD2 on 6 matching bases. Trimming stripped 2 bases from V and 4 bases from J, with 21 bases between. Germline V lookup: CDR1 SGHTA, CDR2 FQGNSA. This CDR3 comprises 17 residues. This CDR3 is CASSLPDSGSGMYEQYF. CDR3 in DNA: TGTGCCAGCAGCTTACCCGACAGTGGTAGCGGTATGTACGAGCAGTACTTC.

This chain uses TRBV19 with TRBJ1-1; 9 nucleotides line up with TRBD1. CDR1 and CDR2 (germline): LNHDA, SQIVND (reference sequence). This CDR3 has 14 amino acids. With V trimmed by 5 bases and J by 5 bases, 6 bases remained unmatched. The CDR3 DNA follows: TGTGCCAGTAGTGCCCGGGACAGGGATACTGAAGCTTTCTTT. Protein: CASSARDRDTEAFF. The variable domain in full, with the rest retrieved from reference TRBV19 and TRBJ1-1, is DGGITQSPKYLFRKEGQNVTLSCEQNLNHDAMYWYRQDPGQGLRLIYYSQIVNDFQKGDIAEGYSVSREKKESFPLTVTSAQKNPTAFYLCASSARDRDTEAFFGQGTRLTVV.